The source of this T cell receptor beta chain is a study of lymphopenia after photon versus proton radiotherapy. The study, taken as a whole, reports: Survival link was tested only in deceased patients; proton benefit remains a possibility. Photon-treated patients lost naive T cells and TCR diversity; proton-treated stayed stable. Post-nadir TCR diversity decline inversely tracked overall survival among those who died. After the lymphocyte nadir, photon-treated repertoires showed oligoclonal expansion, especially of CD8+ Temra cells.

The CDR3 totals 16 residues. V was shortened by 3 bases and J by 2 bases, with 16 bases between the two germline ends. From germline, CDR1 is ENHRY and CDR2 SYGVKD. Assay used: immunoSEQ multiplex PCR; TCRdb lists only in-frame clones, some missing. The sample contains 35,000 to 50,000 clones, about 93% of which appear only once. As to this clone: Its specificity is unknown.

V gene TRBV10-3 combines with J gene TRBJ1-2; tentative D call: TRBD1 (5 bases). The TCR sequence derives from a man in his 60s with cholangiocarcinoma. Sequencing used peripheral blood, obtained from a patient treated with photon-based radiotherapy. CDR3 sequence reads: CAISDRAEGTNYGYTF. CDR3 coding DNA: TGTGCCATCAGTGACAGGGCAGAGGGAACCAACTATGGCTACACCTTC.